This entry concerns a single T cell receptor (beta chain). The data belong to a study of T-cell reconstitution after alpha-beta-depleted transplantation in children. The germline V gene encodes CDR1 SGHRS and CDR2 YFSETQ. The V gene end was trimmed by 4 bases and the J gene end by 7 bases; junction bases not matched to a gene: 12. This CDR3 spans 16 amino acids. As it was prepared, the TCRbeta library received unique molecular identifiers. TCRdb redid the calling of the PCR reads with MiXCR, one entry per CDR3 protein. The sample has under 450,000 distinct CDR3 sequences; about a sixth are singletons.

The chain carries TRBV5-1 and TRBJ2-1, with 9 positions matching TRBD2. The source of this sequence is a boy under two years old who had a stem cell transplant for Wiskott-Aldrich syndrome, so the T cells may come from the graft donor. The sequencing here drew on PBMCs, mostly from graft donor cells, taken 360 days after TCRalphabeta/CD19-depleted stem cell transplant. CDR3 sequence (DNA): TGCGCCAGCAGCCTTCCGGGACTAGCTCTGGGTAATGAGCAGTTCTTC. Translated, it gives CASSLPGLALGNEQFF.